This is a list of T cell receptor beta chains from one sample in a study of cytomegalovirus exposure and HLA in healthy donors. This table comes from immunoSEQ multiplex PCR, and its TCRdb copy is limited to in-frame clones, with some not included. This sample contains roughly 90,000 clones. The specimen was PBMCs. The origin of the receptors is a man aged 50 to 60 in good health and CMV-seropositive. Each CDR3 is given with its conserved first and last residue. A D gene is named only where the DNA matches it firmly. Some rows have no size entry. The others give once, few or many, or a class for an expanded clone.

V	size	D	J	DNA	CDR3
TRBV5-6	NA	NA	TRBJ1-2	TGTGCCAGCAGCTTGGTTTCACAGGAGTATGGCTACACCTTC	CASSLVSQEYGYTF
TRBV5-6	NA	NA	TRBJ1-2	TGTGCCAGCAGCCCCGGGGGGGCGCATTATGGCTACACCTTC	CASSPGGAHYGYTF
TRBV25-1	NA	NA	TRBJ1-1	TGTGCCAGCAGTGAGGACTTGAACACTGAAGCTTTCTTT	CASSEDLNTEAFF
TRBV10-3	NA	NA	TRBJ2-5	TGTGCCATCAGTGAGTCGGGGAGTGGAAATACCCAGTACTTC	CAISESGSGNTQYF
TRBV30	NA	TRBD1	TRBJ1-2	TGTGCCTGGAGCTTACAGGGGGCAGGGGGCTACACCTTC	CAWSLQGAGGYTF
TRBV2	NA	TRBD1	TRBJ1-5	TGTGCCAGCAGGAAGGACAGGGTTTATCAGCCCCAGCATTTT	CASRKDRVYQPQHF
TRBV30	NA	NA	TRBJ1-5	TGTGCCTGGGGAGCCCGTGGGAATCAGCCCCAGCATTTT	CAWGARGNQPQHF
TRBV18	NA	NA	TRBJ1-1	TGTGCCAGCTCACCAGTGACAGGTGAAGCTTTCTTT	CASSPVTGEAFF
TRBV4-3	NA	TRBD2	TRBJ2-3	TGCGCCAGCAGCCAAGAGAGGAGCGGGAGGCCTGAAGATACGCAGTATTTT	CASSQERSGRPEDTQYF
TRBV6-1	NA	TRBD2	TRBJ2-1	TGTGCCAGCACCTCTAGCGGGGGGAACAATGAGCAGTTCTTC	CASTSSGGNNEQFF
TRBV4-3	medium-sized	TRBD2	TRBJ2-5	TGCGCCAGCAGCTTATCGAGGGGGAGCGGGAGGGTGGCAGAGACCCAGTACTTC	CASSLSRGSGRVAETQYF